This is a list of T cell receptor beta chains from one sample in a study of blood T cell repertoires in COVID-19. TCRdb keeps only in-frame clones here, not all; method: immunoSEQ multiplex PCR. The sample shows approximately 190,000 clones, roughly four fifths of them seen only once. Sequencing used peripheral blood. The receptors here all came from a woman in her thirties with acute or convalescent COVID-19. Both conserved end residues are part of each CDR3. The D gene is left open where the match is weak. Expanded clones get a size class; other rows say once, few or many, or leave the size out.

j_call,v_call,d_call,clone_size,cdr3_aa,cdr3_nt
TRBJ2-5,TRBV29-1,TRBD2,-,CSVAWGGRETQYF,TGCAGCGTTGCCTGGGGGGGTCGGGAGACCCAGTACTTC
TRBJ2-3,TRBV19,-,-,CASSIWGSTDTQYF,TGTGCCAGTAGTATATGGGGCAGCACAGATACGCAGTATTTT
TRBJ1-1,TRBV7-2,-,-,CASSLGGRLNTEAFF,TGTGCCAGCAGCTTAGGAGGCCGTTTGAACACTGAAGCTTTCTTT
TRBJ1-1,TRBV5-1,TRBD1,-,CASSETGGRQKKPNTEAFF,TGCGCCAGCAGCGAGACAGGGGGCCGCCAAAAAAAACCGAACACTGAAGCTTTCTTT
TRBJ1-5,TRBV28,-,-,CASSSGQNRNQPQHF,TGTGCCAGCAGTTCAGGGCAGAACCGCAATCAGCCCCAGCATTTT
TRBJ1-4,TRBV4-2,TRBD1,-,CASSQEQGVGEKLFF,TGTGCCAGCAGCCAGGAACAGGGGGTAGGTGAAAAACTGTTTTTT
TRBJ1-4,TRBV6-6,TRBD1,-,CASSYGDSHFNEKLFF,TGTGCCAGCAGTTACGGGGACAGTCACTTTAATGAAAAACTGTTTTTT
TRBJ2-1,TRBV4-2,TRBD1,-,CASSPEGQEVNEQFF,TGTGCCAGCAGCCCAGAGGGACAGGAGGTCAATGAGCAGTTCTTC
TRBJ2-7,TRBV19,TRBD2,-,CASSRATSGSYEQYF,TGTGCCAGTAGTAGGGCGACTAGCGGGAGCTACGAGCAGTACTTC
TRBJ2-7,TRBV5-4,-,-,CASSRSGGAIYEQYF,TGTGCCAGCAGCCGTTCTGGGGGCGCGATCTACGAGCAGTACTTC
TRBJ2-7,TRBV3-1/TRBV3-2,-,-,CASSQMGGTYEQYF,TGTGCCAGCAGCCAAATGGGCGGGACCTACGAGCAGTACTTC
TRBJ2-4,TRBV4-2,TRBD2,-,CASSGGPGGPSGRTNIQYF,TGTGCCAGCAGCGGCGGGCCGGGAGGGCCCTCCGGTAGAACAAACATTCAGTACTTC
TRBJ1-2,TRBV30,TRBD1,-,CAWTRGRLLYGYTF,TGTGCCTGGACCAGGGGGCGCCTCCTCTATGGCTACACCTTC
TRBJ2-3,TRBV28,-,-,CASSFPPSAAASTDTQYF,TGTGCCAGCAGTTTTCCCCCCTCAGCGGCCGCTAGCACAGATACGCAGTATTTT
TRBJ1-1,TRBV6-4,-,-,CASRAGLNTEAFF,TGTGCCAGCAGAGCGGGCCTGAACACTGAAGCTTTCTTT
TRBJ2-5,TRBV9,TRBD2,-,CASSATGTTETQYF,TGTGCCAGCAGCGCAACCGGGACTACGGAGACCCAGTACTTC
TRBJ1-1,TRBV12-3/TRBV12-4,-,-,CATNQGLGTEAFF,TGTGCCACCAATCAGGGATTGGGCACTGAAGCTTTCTTT
TRBJ1-2,TRBV4-3,-,-,CASSQDLHSGFYGYTF,TGCGCCAGCAGCCAAGATTTACACAGCGGATTCTATGGCTACACCTTC
TRBJ1-1,TRBV3-1/TRBV3-2,-,-,CASSQDAGLNTEAFF,TGTGCCAGCAGCCAAGACGCTGGCCTGAACACTGAAGCTTTCTTT
TRBJ1-3,TRBV30,-,few,CASTWASGNTIYF,TGTGCCTCAACATGGGCCTCTGGAAACACCATATATTTT
TRBJ2-7,TRBV13,-,-,CASSFKGVSRRYYEQYF,TGTGCCAGCAGCTTTAAAGGGGTTAGTAGAAGGTACTACGAGCAGTACTTC
TRBJ2-5,TRBV5-8,-,once,CASSLVPTRGPQETQYF,TGTGCCAGCAGCTTGGTCCCCACCAGGGGCCCACAAGAGACCCAGTACTTC
TRBJ2-7,TRBV30,TRBD2,-,CAWSVGGSGPSYEQYF,TGTGCCTGGAGTGTCGGGGGGAGCGGCCCATCCTACGAGCAGTACTTC
TRBJ2-7,TRBV11-2,TRBD2,-,CASSLFSVASGSPSYEQYF,TGTGCCAGCAGCTTATTTTCGGTTGCTAGCGGGAGTCCGTCCTACGAGCAGTACTTC
TRBJ2-3,TRBV7-2,TRBD1,-,CASSSRDRGTDTQYF,TGTGCCAGCAGCTCCCGGGACAGGGGAACAGATACGCAGTATTTT
TRBJ2-7,TRBV15,-,once,CATSRDPGLGYEQYF,TGTGCCACCAGCAGAGATCCAGGGTTGGGCTACGAGCAGTACTTC
TRBJ2-7,TRBV2,-,once,CASSERGSYEQYF,TGTGCCAGCAGCGAGCGCGGGTCCTACGAGCAGTACTTC
TRBJ2-7,TRBV2,-,-,CASSTVDLGANQYF,TGTGCCAGCAGTACCGTGGATCTAGGGGCAAATCAGTACTTC
TRBJ1-4,TRBV28,TRBD1,-,CASSAGDRRNEKLFF,TGTGCCAGCAGTGCAGGGGACAGACGGAATGAAAAACTGTTTTTT
TRBJ1-1,TRBV28,-,-,CASSLVVRQAFF,TGTGCCAGCAGTTTGGTGGTGAGGCAAGCTTTCTTT
TRBJ1-4,TRBV29-1,-,-,CSVGIPAGLNEKLFF,TGCAGCGTCGGTATCCCGGCAGGGCTTAATGAAAAACTGTTTTTT
TRBJ1-1,TRBV4-3,-,-,CASSQDSHGGTEAFF,TGCGCCAGCAGCCAAGATTCCCACGGGGGTACTGAAGCTTTCTTT
TRBJ1-6,TRBV5-6,-,-,CASSLGGGDNSPLHF,TGTGCCAGCAGCTTAGGAGGGGGGGATAATTCACCCCTCCACTTT
TRBJ1-6,TRBV5-6,-,-,CASSWGKQGDSPLHF,TGTGCCAGCAGCTGGGGAAAACAGGGAGATTCACCCCTCCACTTT
TRBJ1-2,TRBV7-9,TRBD1,-,CASSLIQGEGYTF,TGTGCCAGCAGCTTAATACAGGGGGAAGGCTACACCTTC
TRBJ2-2,TRBV5-5,-,-,CASSLDSNTGELFF,TGTGCCAGCAGCTTGGACAGCAACACCGGGGAGCTGTTTTTT
TRBJ2-7,TRBV3-1/TRBV3-2,-,-,CASSQESNRGSSYEQYF,TGTGCCAGCAGCCAAGAAAGTAACCGCGGCAGCTCCTACGAGCAGTACTTC
TRBJ2-3,TRBV28,TRBD2,-,CASSQMGLAGGTDTQYF,TGTGCCAGCAGCCAAATGGGACTAGCGGGAGGCACAGATACGCAGTATTTT
TRBJ1-6,TRBV15,-,-,CATSRDTANSPLHF,TGTGCCACCAGCAGAGACACAGCTAATTCACCCCTCCACTTT
TRBJ1-2,TRBV3-1/TRBV3-2,-,few,CASSTAFGGYTF,TGTGCCAGCAGCACAGCTTTCGGTGGCTACACCTTC
TRBJ1-3,TRBV19,TRBD1,-,CASSPIDRDSGNTIYF,TGTGCCAGTAGCCCTATTGACAGGGACTCTGGAAACACCATATATTTT
TRBJ1-5,TRBV2,TRBD1,-,CASTRDRGRGPQHF,TGTGCCAGCACCCGCGACAGGGGCCGCGGGCCCCAGCATTTT
TRBJ2-1,TRBV5-8,-,few,CASSLAGSSYNEQFF,TGTGCCAGCAGCTTGGCTGGGAGTTCCTACAATGAGCAGTTCTTC
TRBJ2-7,TRBV11-3,TRBD2,-,CASSPGLASTEQYF,TGTGCCAGCAGCCCCGGACTAGCGTCGACCGAGCAGTACTTC
TRBJ1-6,TRBV2,TRBD1,-,CATRDREISPLHF,TGTGCCACCCGGGACAGGGAAATCTCACCCCTCCACTTT
TRBJ1-3,TRBV4-3,-,-,CASSQDLGDSFSGNTIYF,TGCGCCAGCAGCCAAGATCTGGGAGATTCTTTCTCTGGAAACACCATATATTTT
TRBJ2-7,TRBV7-2,TRBD2,-,CASSLYSGGADEQYF,TGTGCCAGCAGCCTTTATAGCGGGGGGGCCGACGAGCAGTACTTC
TRBJ2-3,TRBV21-1,-,-,CASSGKDGRGRKGDTQYF,TGTGCCAGCAGCGGAAAAGATGGCAGGGGGCGCAAGGGAGATACGCAGTATTTT
TRBJ2-1,TRBV7-3,TRBD2,-,CASSPRPPGLAGHNEQFF,TGTGCCAGCAGCCCACGACCCCCGGGACTAGCGGGGCACAATGAGCAGTTCTTC
TRBJ1-2,TRBV5-4,TRBD1,-,CASNQDRANYGYTF,TGTGCCAGCAACCAAGACAGGGCTAACTATGGCTACACCTTC
TRBJ1-2,TRBV5-6,-,-,CASSLNGILYGYTF,TGTGCCAGCAGCCTGAACGGGATTCTCTATGGCTACACCTTC
TRBJ2-1,TRBV19,-,-,CASNGGAYNEQFF,TGTGCCAGTAACGGAGGGGCATACAATGAGCAGTTCTTC
TRBJ2-1,TRBV30,-,few,CAWSEVGVEQFF,TGTGCCTGGAGCGAAGTCGGGGTTGAGCAGTTCTTC
TRBJ2-7,TRBV7-2,-,-,CASSLLTSEQYF,TGTGCCAGCAGCTTATTGACTTCCGAGCAGTACTTC
TRBJ1-5,TRBV30,-,once,CAWSVPAGSQPQHF,TGTGCCTGGAGTGTACCCGCAGGGTCTCAGCCCCAGCATTTT